This T cell receptor (beta chain) was identified during a study of T cell clonotyping in hematopoietic cell transplantation. Broader study findings: After transplant, recipient diversity fell while pathologically expanded clonotypes grew through day 180.

Germline-derived CDR1 and CDR2 are SGHRS and YFSETQ. After removal of 0 bases from V and 7 bases from J, the junction contained 12 bases not matched to a gene. The CDR3 runs to 16 residues. Sequencing was performed with immunoSEQ multiplex PCR; in TCRdb, only in-frame clones are kept and a portion is missing. The sample holds around 6,500 clones, approximately 91% seen once. Notes on this clone: Its target is not known.

This chain links TRBV5-1 with TRBJ1-2, with TRBD1 matching 7 bases. This TCR derives from a male patient between 40 and 49 years old who had an allogeneic stem cell transplant from an unrelated donor, so the T cells may come from the graft donor. Some clones in this sample may be carry-over from other donors' samples. This material consisted of peripheral blood mononuclear cells, taken 100 days after allogeneic stem cell transplant. CDR3 nucleotide sequence: TGCGCCAGCAGCTTGGCCCTGGCAGGGGGTCTACTTGGCTACACCTTC. Amino acids: CASSLALAGGLLGYTF.